This record looks at one TCR beta chain sequence and its context. These data originate in a study of CD8 T cells in Susac syndrome. With random hexamers, reverse transcription was performed on about 0.5 to 1 ug of RNA. Each CDR3 protein is one row after TCRdb ran MiXCR on the immunoSEQ multiplex PCR reads. This sample has nearly 200,000 distinct CDR3 sequences, with roughly 96% found just once. The clonotype originates from a human donor with multiple sclerosis. Sequenced: CD4+ T cells from PBMCs.

The CDR3 DNA reads TGCAGCGCGCAAAATAGCGTTCGGCTGGGGGAGCAGTACTTC. It encodes CSAQNSVRLGEQYF. The chain links TRBV29-1 to TRBJ2-7, with a weak D call TRBD2 (5 bases). CDR1 and CDR2 (germline): SQVTM, ANQGSEA. V dropped 7 bases and J dropped 7 bases, with 23 bases sitting between them. The CDR3 has 14 amino acids.